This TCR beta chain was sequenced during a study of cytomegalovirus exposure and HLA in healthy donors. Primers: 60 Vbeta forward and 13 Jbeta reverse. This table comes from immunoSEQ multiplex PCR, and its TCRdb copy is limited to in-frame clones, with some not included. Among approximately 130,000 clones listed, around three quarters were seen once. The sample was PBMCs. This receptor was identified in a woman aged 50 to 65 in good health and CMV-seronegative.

As DNA, the CDR3 is TGTGCCAGCAGCCTAACTTTGGCGGGGGAGGAGGGCTACACCTTC. It is translated as CASSLTLAGEEGYTF. J is TRBJ1-2 and V is TRBV6-1; the D gene is possibly TRBD1 (5 bases). Trimming removed 6 bases at V and 8 bases at J, with 22 bases between. This CDR3 has 15 amino acids. Germline CDR1 and CDR2: MNHNS and SASEGT.